This T cell receptor (beta chain) was identified during a study of shared clonotypes between healthy human individuals (dated by TCRdb to 2020 to 2022). General notes on the study: The cohort comprised a couple of women and a few men aged 18 to 49 years. To increase sequencing depth and limit assay-specific biases, TCR repertoire library preparation and sequencing were carried out by different laboratories using diverse techniques. Each donor's leukapheresis produced roughly between about 0.8 and 10 billion PBMCs. To estimate repertoire size and how much clonotype sharing occurs between individuals, the study deeply sequenced the blood TCR repertoires of roughly 5 healthy adults. For each donor, CD4 naive and CD4 memory were each given three plates, CD8 naive was given two plates, and CD8 memory was given one plate. Broad study findings and their caveats: Only blood was sampled, and tissue TCR repertoires likely differ from those in blood. Incomplete sequencing was indicated by rarefaction of sorted-subset datasets, despite the large sequencing depth. Estimated clonotype richness was generally larger for naive than for memory subsets. Compared with non-shared clonotypes, clonotypes shared by all four sorted-subset donors had higher generation probabilities. Based on pairwise subsampling, the degree of clonotype sharing among donors was expected to be affected by sequencing depth. About 5% of naive CD4, 3.5% of naive CD8, roughly 2.5% of memory CD4, and approximately 0.39% of memory CD8 clonotypes were shared across a few donors. Because the study included only a small number of donors, the genetic and exposure-history diversity represented was limited.

Of note for this clone: This clone's antigen is unknown. No clone much larger than this one lies a single base away; base qualities are absent.

The donors were healthy, HIV-negative adults who had no recently reported acute infections or vaccinations. All donors were Caucasian adults living in Nashville, Tennessee, USA. CD8 memory samples were composed of magnetically selected CD45RO+ cells combined with CCR7-negative CD45RA+ effector memory (TemRA) cells. Blood was obtained by leukapheresis, after which PBMCs were separated by Ficoll-Histopaque density gradient centrifugation and cryopreserved in liquid nitrogen vapor phase. Analytical flow cytometry was used to check the purity and quantity of every magnetically sorted T cell population. Genomic DNA was isolated from each sorted fraction and quantified by UV absorbance on a Nanodrop 2000c. From the cysteine up to the phenylalanine, the CDR3 has a length of 15 residues. The DNA shown is the 45-base CDR3, in frame from base 1. Per the germline V gene, SNHLY is the CDR1 and FYNNEI is the CDR2. The trim is 2 bases for V and 5 bases for J, with a gap of 14 bases between the germline ends.

Using the deep immunoSEQ assay, TCR CDR3 regions were amplified from genomic DNA by multiplex PCR. For each cell subset, the extracted genomic DNA was distributed evenly across all wells of several immunoSEQ 96-well plates, and each plate served as one replicate. For sorted subsets, each replicate PCR was loaded with about 0.2 ug genomic DNA, equivalent to 32,000 or so T cell genomes. Purified libraries were measured with a Qubit 3.0 fluorometer, size-checked on a Bioanalyzer 2100, and measured again with the KAPA Library Quantification kit. A separate single-read 150-cycle Illumina NextSeq 550 flow cell was used to sequence each immunoSEQ 96-well plate. Processing in the source paper ran as follows. Because only junctional sequences without quality scores were contained in the immunoSEQ output, filtering matching that applied to full-length reads could not be performed. To assign V/J genes and CDR3, sequences were annotated using PyIR, a Python wrapper for IgBLAST v1.9, with IMGT germline references. Reads with weak V/J assignments (E-value above 1e-6), missing CDR3, stop codons, out-of-frame junctions, or ambiguous translated residues were removed. V3J clonotypes were defined as sequences sharing the same inferred V gene, J gene, and CDR3 amino acid sequence. Percentage overlap between repertoires was calculated by dividing the number of shared unique clonotypes by the size of the smaller repertoire. Repertoire richness was assessed with RTK rarefaction, the Chao1 estimator, and Recon v2.1 estimates of unobserved clonotypes. For all TCRbeta clonotypes obtained by the gDNA method from several donors, generation probabilities were computed with OLGA. This immuneACCESS table, as held by TCRdb, lists in-frame sequences with V and J called but not all clones. Of the missing ones, under half trace to an unresolved V gene in checked studies; the others have no known cause. The DNA was the basis for D and trimming; V, J and clone size are from that table. The sample has 400,000 or so clones on record, about 96% of them singletons. The ten biggest clones cover approximately 0.3% of the sample.

This receptor was obtained from a man aged 25 to 40 in good health. The chain joins TRBV2 to TRBJ2-3; the D gene is possibly TRBD2, with 5 bases matching. The sequenced material came from memory CD8+ T cells sorted from blood. The cell subset or site label on this specimen signifies: CD45RO+ cells pooled with CCR7-negative TemRA cells. The DNA reads TGTGCCAGCAGTGAATCGTCTAGCCGGGGAGATACGCAGTATTTT. This gives the protein CASSESSSRGDTQYF.